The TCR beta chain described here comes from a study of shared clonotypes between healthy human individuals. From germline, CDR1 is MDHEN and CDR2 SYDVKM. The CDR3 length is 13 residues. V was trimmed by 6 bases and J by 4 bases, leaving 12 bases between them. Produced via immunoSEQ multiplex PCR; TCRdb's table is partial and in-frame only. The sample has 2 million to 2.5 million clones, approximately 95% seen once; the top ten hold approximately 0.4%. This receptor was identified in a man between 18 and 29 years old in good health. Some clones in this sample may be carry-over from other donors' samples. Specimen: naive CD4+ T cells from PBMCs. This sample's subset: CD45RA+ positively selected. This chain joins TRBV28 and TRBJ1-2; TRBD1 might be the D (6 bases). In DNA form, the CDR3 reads TGTGCCAGCAGCCGACAGGTGCCCTATGGCTACACCTTC. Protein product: CASSRQVPYGYTF.